One sample yielded the 30 T cell receptor beta chains listed below, sequenced in a study of OX40 agonist ivuxolimab in advanced cancers. The data were produced by immunoSEQ multiplex PCR, yet TCRdb's version contains in-frame clones alone and is incomplete. This sample carries tens of thousands of clones, just over 90% of them seen once, and the ten largest clones take over 9%. Sample: CD4+ or CD8+ T cells sorted from blood, taken in a trial of the OX40 agonist ivuxolimab. Receptors originate from an adult with an advanced solid tumor such as melanoma, head and neck, liver or kidney cancer.

The rearrangement links TRBV19 to TRBJ1-1; D possibly corresponds to TRBD1 (5 bases). V lost 5 bases and J 1 base, leaving 11 bases between the germline ends. Looked up from germline, CDR1 is LNHDA and CDR2 is SQIVND (reference sequence). The CDR3 sequence is 14 residues long. The DNA for the CDR3 is TGTGCCAGTAGTCCTAGGGACGGGAACACTGAAGCTTTCTTT. Translated, it gives CASSPRDGNTEAFF.

This chain uses TRBV19 with TRBJ1-1; 8 nucleotides agree with TRBD1. Per germline, CDR1 LNHDA and CDR2 SQIVND (reference sequence). The CDR3 loop spans 14 amino acids. Losses at the gene ends were 5 bases for V and 3 bases for J; bases not matched to a gene: 5. The CDR3 nucleotides are TGTGCCAGTAGTGTGACAGGGGTTTACACTGAAGCTTTCTTT. The encoded protein is CASSVTGVYTEAFF.

Worth noting for this clone: Mismatch with germline at one junction end may stem from a read error. The rearrangement joins TRBV6-1 to TRBJ1-5; no clear D. CDR3 length equals 10 residues. Germline CDR1 MNHNS, CDR2 SASEGT. DNA of the CDR3: TGTGCCAGCCATGATCATCCCCAGCATTTT. It specifies CASHDHPQHF.

This chain joins TRBV6-1 and TRBJ1-2, with unresolved D. The V gene's germline CDR1 is MNHNS and CDR2 SASEGT. The CDR3 sequence is 14 residues long. With 0 bases removed from V and 3 bases from J, the gap between germline ends came to 8 bases. Written as DNA, the CDR3 is TGTGCCAGCAGTGAAGCGTGGGGAGACTATGGCTACACCTTC. This sequence encodes CASSEAWGDYGYTF.

The rearrangement uses TRBV13 and TRBJ2-7, with D possibly TRBD2 on 6 matching bases. The CDR3 has 13 residues. V was trimmed by 5 bases and J by 2 bases, leaving 10 bases between them. Germline CDR1 reads PRHDT; CDR2 reads FYEKMQ (reference sequence). The CDR3 spells CASSGSGPYEQYF. CDR3 coding DNA: TGTGCCAGCAGCGGTAGCGGCCCCTACGAGCAGTACTTC.

The sample holds a few counts of this clone. V and J are TRBV6-1 and TRBJ1-2; 8 bases agree with TRBD1. Germline trimming cut 6 bases from V and 4 bases from J; bases unmatched to any gene: 10. Germline V lookup: CDR1 MNHNS, CDR2 SASEGT. This CDR3 is built from 15 residues. The CDR3 sequence is CASRDGQGSVYGYTF. In DNA form, the CDR3 reads TGTGCCAGCAGAGATGGACAGGGTTCGGTCTATGGCTACACCTTC.

The CDR3 sequence: CASSWTGGSNQPQHF. The CDR3 DNA reads TGTGCCAGCAGTTGGACAGGGGGAAGCAATCAGCCCCAGCATTTT. This chain joins TRBV2 and TRBJ1-5, with TRBD1 matching 10 bases. The V gene's germline CDR1 is SNHLY and CDR2 FYNNEI. The ends lost 5 bases at V and 1 base at J; junction bases unmatched: 2. The CDR3 has 15 amino acids. The full variable domain, completed using reference TRBV2 and TRBJ1-5, is EPEVTQTPSHQVTQMGQEVILRCVPISNHLYFYWYRQILGQKVEFLVSFYNNEISEKSEIFDDQFSVERPDGSNFTLKIRSTKLEDSAMYFCASSWTGGSNQPQHFGDGTRLSIL.

The genes are TRBV28 and TRBJ2-7; 7 bases agree with TRBD1. Germline V lookup: CDR1 MDHEN, CDR2 SYDVKM. The length of the CDR3 is 13 residues. Germline trimming cut 6 bases from V and 2 bases from J; bases unmatched to any gene: 4. CDR3 residues: CASRRQGPYEQYF. The CDR3 nucleotides are TGTGCCAGCAGGAGACAGGGTCCCTACGAGCAGTACTTC.

This rearrangement joins TRBV28 to TRBJ2-3, with a possible D match to TRBD2 (7 bases). This CDR3 is built from 16 residues. The germline gives CDR1 MDHEN, CDR2 SYDVKM. V lost 1 base and J lost 2, with 13 bases in between. DNA of the CDR3: TGTGCCAGCAGTTTATTAGGGGGGGGGTACACAGATACGCAGTATTTT. This translates into CASSLLGGGYTDTQYF. Supplemented by reference TRBV28 and TRBJ2-3, the full variable domain reads DVKVTQSSRYLVKRTGEKVFLECVQDMDHENMFWYRQDPGLGLRLIYFSYDVKMKEKGDIPEGYSVSREKKERFSLILESASTNQTSMYLCASSLLGGGYTDTQYFGPGTRLTVL.

This rearrangement joins TRBV12-5 to TRBJ2-2, with D unresolved. Looked up from germline, CDR1 is LGHNT and CDR2 is FRNRAP. The CDR3 runs to 14 residues. V was clipped by 3 bases and J by 1 base, with 6 bases between them. The CDR3 nucleotides are TGTGCTAGTGGTTTTAAGGAGAACACCGGGGAGCTGTTTTTT. This codes for CASGFKENTGELFF. Full variable domain (outside the CDR3, taken from reference TRBV12-5 and TRBJ2-2): DARVTQTPRHKVTEMGQEVTMRCQPILGHNTVFWYRQTMMQGLELLAYFRNRAPLDDSGMPKDRFSAEMPDATLATLKIQPSEPRDSAVYFCASGFKENTGELFFGEGSRLTVL.

The CDR3, as DNA: TGTGCCAGCAGCCAAGGACTAGCGGGCCTCCAAGAGACCCAGTACTTC. This sequence encodes CASSQGLAGLQETQYF. The V call is TRBV7-6, the J call TRBJ2-5, with 11 bases aligning to TRBD2. Germline V gene sequence: CDR1 SGHVS, CDR2 FNYEAQ. V gave up 5 bases and J gave up 1 base; unmatched junction bases: 6. The CDR3 is made up of 16 amino acids.

The J gene is TRBJ1-1, the V gene TRBV7-9; D is perhaps TRBD1 (5 bases). The CDR3 is 13 residues long. With 2 bases removed from V and 3 bases from J, the gap between germline ends came to 7 bases. CDR1 is SEHNR and CDR2 is FQNEAQ in the germline V gene (reference sequence). This chain's CDR3 is CASSLSGDTEAFF. DNA for the CDR3: TGTGCCAGCAGCTTATCGGGGGACACTGAAGCTTTCTTT.

The CDR3 nucleotides read TGTGCCAGCAGTCTTAGCGGGAGCTCCTACAATGAGCAGTTCTTC. Its protein is CASSLSGSSYNEQFF. The chain is built from TRBV6-5 and TRBJ2-1; 9 bases fit TRBD2. The CDR3 loop spans 15 amino acids. V lost 5 bases and J lost 0; bases outside the gene matches: 2. CDR1 and CDR2 (germline): MNHEY, SVGAGI.

This clone is a singleton in its sample. J is TRBJ2-7 and V is TRBV11-2; TRBD2 matches 8 bases. V shed 1 base and J 3 bases; nucleotides not matched to a gene: 5. Germline V gives CDR1 SGHAT, CDR2 FQNNGV. CDR3 length equals 15 residues. CDR3 region: CASSLGLAPGYEQYF. The CDR3 nucleotides read TGTGCCAGCAGCTTAGGACTAGCGCCTGGCTACGAGCAGTACTTC.

This clone was found once. The chain uses TRBV27 and TRBJ1-2, with D perhaps matching TRBD1 (5 bases). The CDR3 is 15 amino acids. Germline V gene lookup returns CDR1 MNHEY and CDR2 SMNVEV (reference sequence). The V end lost 7 bases, the J end lost 3 bases, and 18 bases lay between the germline ends. For the CDR3, the DNA is TGTGCCAGCACCCCGGCGGCGGGGGAGGACTATGGCTACACCTTC. Translation: CASTPAAGEDYGYTF.

The V and J genes are TRBV11-2 and TRBJ2-3; D not resolved. The CDR3 has 14 amino acids. V lost 1 base and J 0 bases, leaving 5 bases between the germline ends. CDR1 SGHAT and CDR2 FQNNGV come from the germline V gene. CDR3 region: CASSLAWSTDTQYF. The CDR3 bases are TGTGCCAGCAGCTTAGCGTGGAGCACAGATACGCAGTATTTT. Complete variable domain (other parts from reference TRBV11-2 and TRBJ2-3): EAGVAQSPRYKIIEKRQSVAFWCNPISGHATLYWYQQILGQGPKLLIQFQNNGVVDDSQLPKDRFSAERLKGVDSTLKIQPAKLEDSAVYLCASSLAWSTDTQYFGPGTRLTVL.

The chain joins TRBV9 to TRBJ2-7, with 7 positions matching TRBD1. Looked up from germline, CDR1 is SGDLS and CDR2 is YYNGEE. With V trimmed by 2 bases and J by 6 bases, 11 bases remained unmatched. There are 15 residues in the CDR3. CDR3 loop: CASSVGDSLPLEQYF. The CDR3 nucleotides are TGTGCCAGCAGCGTGGGGGACAGCCTCCCTCTCGAGCAGTACTTC.

The J gene is TRBJ1-5, the V gene TRBV6-5; D remains ambiguous. Deletions cut 6 bases from V and 3 bases from J, with 15 bases between. The CDR3 sequence is 15 residues long. Germline V gene sequence: CDR1 MNHEY, CDR2 SVGAGI. CDR3 residues: CASSQDGSPNQPQHF. The DNA of the CDR3 is TGTGCCAGCAGCCAGGACGGGAGCCCCAATCAGCCCCAGCATTTT.

V and J are TRBV27 and TRBJ2-1; D gene unclear. V was trimmed by 2 bases and J by 3 bases, leaving 8 bases between them. This CDR3 spans 14 amino acids. Germline-derived CDR1 and CDR2 are MNHEY and SMNVEV (reference sequence). The CDR3 spells CASSLATSYNEQFF. The CDR3 DNA follows: TGTGCCAGCAGTTTAGCAACCAGCTACAATGAGCAGTTCTTC.

Only one count was recorded for this clone. This chain's CDR3 is CASNEGSVFYGYTF. The CDR3 bases are TGTGCCAGCAATGAGGGTTCGGTTTTTTATGGCTACACCTTC. This chain links TRBV2 with TRBJ1-2; D remains unclear. Germline loops: CDR1 SNHLY, CDR2 FYNNEI. The CDR3 spans 14 residues. V was clipped by 7 bases and J by 5 bases, with 17 bases between them.

CDR3 nucleotides: TGTGCCAGCAGAGGGATGTTCCACACAGATACGCAGTATTTT. Translation: CASRGMFHTDTQYF. This chain links TRBV7-9 with TRBJ2-3; D gene unclear. Germline V gene data show CDR1 as SEHNR and CDR2 as FQNEAQ (reference sequence). CDR3 length: 14 residues. Between the trimmed V and J ends, which lost 6 bases and 2 bases, there was a span of 12 bases.

V usage is TRBV7-9 and J usage is TRBJ1-1; D uncertain. The germline CDR1 and CDR2 sequences are SEHNR and FQNEAQ (reference sequence). The V and J ends lost 3 bases and 5 bases respectively, with 13 bases between them. The CDR3 has 14 amino acids. CDR3 region: CASSLDRVRTEAFF. Here the CDR3 DNA reads TGTGCCAGCAGCTTGGATAGGGTAAGAACTGAAGCTTTCTTT. The full variable domain, in which reference TRBV7-9 and TRBJ1-1 provide the parts outside the CDR3, is DTGVSQNPRHKITKRGQNVTFRCDPISEHNRLYWYRQTLGQGPEFLTYFQNEAQLEKSRLLSDRFSAERPKGSFSTLEIQRTEQGDSAMYLCASSLDRVRTEAFFGQGTRLTVV.

This clone occurred a few times. This chain's CDR3 is CASSSDRAYEQYF. In DNA form, the CDR3 reads TGCGCCAGCAGCTCGGACAGGGCCTACGAGCAGTACTTC. This rearrangement joins TRBV5-1 to TRBJ2-7, with 8 nucleotides matching TRBD1. The CDR3 contains 13 residues. Germline V gives CDR1 SGHRS, CDR2 YFSETQ. Unmatched junction bases numbered 1, after V lost 3 bases and J lost 2 bases.

The V call is TRBV6-5, the J call TRBJ1-1, with D maybe TRBD1 (5 bases). The length of the CDR3 is 15 residues. V lost 0 bases and J lost 0, with 8 bases in between. The germline gives CDR1 MNHEY, CDR2 SVGAGI. The CDR3 here is CASSYSGAMNTEAFF. The CDR3, as DNA: TGTGCCAGCAGTTACTCTGGGGCTATGAACACTGAAGCTTTCTTT.

J is TRBJ2-5 and V is TRBV9; D assignment may be TRBD1 or TRBD2 (5 bases each). The V gene's germline CDR1 is SGDLS and CDR2 YYNGEE. Deletions cut 0 bases from V and 3 bases from J, with 12 bases between. The CDR3 contains 15 residues. CDR3 protein: CASSVGPGDEETQYF. The DNA of the CDR3 is TGTGCCAGCAGCGTAGGGCCCGGGGACGAAGAGACCCAGTACTTC.

The chain couples TRBV5-1 to TRBJ1-2; 8 nucleotides line up with TRBD1. This CDR3 is 14 amino acids long. With V trimmed by 4 bases and J by 2 bases, 4 bases remained unmatched. Looked up from germline, CDR1 is SGHRS and CDR2 is YFSETQ. The CDR3 DNA reads TGCGCCAGCAGCGGAGGACAGGGAAACTATGGCTACACCTTC. Protein product: CASSGGQGNYGYTF.

V and J are TRBV19 and TRBJ1-1, with TRBD1 matching 9 bases. Germline-derived CDR1 and CDR2 are LNHDA and SQIVND (reference sequence). CDR3 length equals 17 residues. The V and J ends lost 3 bases and 0 bases, in that order; junction bases with no gene match: 8. The CDR3 spells CASSIGSGTGLNTEAFF. The CDR3 DNA sequence: TGTGCCAGTAGTATTGGCTCCGGGACAGGGTTGAACACTGAAGCTTTCTTT.

The rearrangement joins TRBV25-1 to TRBJ1-1; D possibly corresponds to TRBD1 (6 bases). Germline V gene data show CDR1 as MGHDK and CDR2 as SYGVNS. V lost 5 bases, J lost 7 bases, and 14 bases lay in between. This CDR3 region has 13 residues. The CDR3 nucleotides are TGTGCCAGCAGTATTGGGGGGGCAGGTGAAGCTTTCTTT. It codes for CASSIGGAGEAFF.

V is TRBV10-3 and J is TRBJ2-7; 9 bases match TRBD2. This CDR3 has 15 residues. Trimming took 3 bases from V and 6 from J; bases not matched to a gene: 9. CDR1 and CDR2 (germline): ENHRY, SYGVKD. For the CDR3, the DNA is TGTGCCATCAGTGACTGGGCGGGGGGGCCGGCCGAGCAGTACTTC. Translating it yields CAISDWAGGPAEQYF.

This chain joins TRBV19 and TRBJ2-4, with TRBD2 matching 8 bases. The CDR3 extends over 15 amino acids. Germline V gene sequence: CDR1 LNHDA, CDR2 SQIVND (reference sequence). The J segment lost 7 bases and the V segment lost 4 bases, leaving 9 bases of the junction unmatched. The CDR3 DNA is TGTGCCAGTAGTACAGCGGGAGTGGGTGTGAACATTCAGTACTTC. As protein: CASSTAGVGVNIQYF.